The 15 T cell receptor beta chains below were found in one sample sequenced in a study of T cells in localized non-small cell lung cancer. Clones were read by immunoSEQ multiplex PCR, and TCRdb kept only the in-frame ones, dropping some. The table shows about 77,000 clones, with approximately 90% occurring only once. The sample in question was peripheral blood, obtained before any cancer treatment. The receptors originated from a woman aged 35 to 75 with stage I squamous cell lung carcinoma.

V gene TRBV5-1 combines with J gene TRBJ1-2; no definite D call. Trimming pared 0 bases from V and 7 bases from J, leaving 10 bases between. Germline lookup yields CDR1 SGHRS and CDR2 YFSETQ. CDR3 length: 13 residues. The CDR3 loop is CASSLGGRSGYTF. The CDR3 bases are TGCGCCAGCAGCTTGGGAGGTCGCTCTGGCTACACCTTC.

The chain employs TRBV27 and TRBJ1-2; the match to TRBD1 covers 10 bases. Germline CDR1 reads MNHEY; CDR2 reads SMNVEV (reference sequence). The junction had 7 bases not matched to a gene; V was cut back by 3 bases and J by 3 bases. The CDR3 is made up of 16 amino acids. This chain's CDR3 is CASSFARDRGHYGYTF. In nucleotides, the CDR3 is TGTGCCAGCAGTTTCGCAAGGGACAGGGGTCACTATGGCTACACCTTC.

This chain joins TRBV14 and TRBJ2-2; D ambiguous. The V and J ends lost 4 bases and 0 bases respectively, with 15 bases between them. This CDR3 has 17 amino acids. Germline values: CDR1 SGHDN, CDR2 FVKESK. CDR3 sequence (DNA): TGTGCCAGCAGCCCCTTGGAAGGGATATCGAACACCGGGGAGCTGTTTTTT. Translated, it gives CASSPLEGISNTGELFF.

The chain recombines TRBV7-9 with TRBJ2-5; TRBD2 is a possible D gene (5 bases). This CDR3 comprises 13 residues. In germline, CDR1 is SEHNR, CDR2 FQNEAQ (reference sequence). Trimming removed 5 bases at V and 5 bases at J, with 12 bases between. CDR3 sequence reads: CASSPGRGETQYF. CDR3 coding DNA: TGTGCCAGCAGCCCCGGACGCGGGGAGACCCAGTACTTC.

The V gene is TRBV11-2, the J gene TRBJ1-1, with D uncertain. The CDR3 spans 15 residues. V was cut by 1 base and J by 1 base, with 10 bases left in between. Germline lookup yields CDR1 SGHAT and CDR2 FQNNGV. In DNA form, the CDR3 reads TGTGCCAGCAGCTTAGTAACTCAAAAGAACACTGAAGCTTTCTTT. Residues: CASSLVTQKNTEAFF.

This chain uses TRBV2 with TRBJ2-1, with D unresolved. Germline assignment: CDR1 SNHLY and CDR2 FYNNEI. V dropped 7 bases and J dropped 9 bases, with 10 bases sitting between them. CDR3 length equals 11 residues. The CDR3 loop reads CASKVAREQFF. In DNA, the CDR3 is TGTGCCAGCAAGGTGGCGCGTGAGCAGTTCTTC.

This chain connects TRBV11-2 to TRBJ1-2, with D maybe TRBD1 (6 bases). This CDR3 spans 13 amino acids. Germline-derived CDR1 and CDR2 are SGHAT and FQNNGV. The V end was cut by 5 bases, the J end by 2 bases, with 9 bases between. This chain's CDR3 is CASSRTVNYGYTF. The CDR3 nucleotides are TGTGCCAGCAGCCGGACAGTCAACTATGGCTACACCTTC.

This clone was recorded a few times. V usage is TRBV5-1 and J usage is TRBJ1-1, with D unresolved. V was cut by 2 bases and J by 4 bases, with 12 bases left in between. Germline CDR1 and CDR2: SGHRS and YFSETQ. This CDR3 has 14 residues. The CDR3 sequence is CASSFLGSGTEAFF. CDR3 nucleotide sequence: TGCGCCAGCAGCTTTTTAGGGAGTGGCACTGAAGCTTTCTTT.

The chain couples TRBV5-6 to TRBJ1-5; 8 nucleotides agree with TRBD1. Germline CDR1 and CDR2: SGHDT and YYEEEE. The CDR3 totals 15 residues. V lost 3 bases to trimming and J lost 2 bases; unmatched junction nucleotides: 4. The CDR3 protein is CASSWAGGGNQPQHF. CDR3 nucleotide sequence: TGTGCCAGCAGCTGGGCAGGGGGCGGCAATCAGCCCCAGCATTTT.

The rearrangement links TRBV2 to TRBJ1-3; D is perhaps TRBD1 (6 bases). The CDR3 totals 15 residues. V lost 6 bases and J lost 4, with 16 bases in between. Germline V gene lookup returns CDR1 SNHLY and CDR2 FYNNEI. DNA for the CDR3: TGTGCCAGCAGCAGACAGGCCAACTCCGGAAACACCATATATTTT. It codes for CASSRQANSGNTIYF.

This clone was seen a handful of times. The chain combines TRBV6-5 with TRBJ2-5; 10 nucleotides agree with TRBD1. CDR3 length: 16 amino acids. The V and J ends lost 4 bases and 5 bases, in that order; junction bases with no gene match: 10. Germline-derived CDR1 and CDR2 are MNHEY and SVGAGI. The CDR3 nucleotides are TGTGCCAGCAGTTCGGTCTTGGACAGGGGGAGGGAGACCCAGTACTTC. Translated: CASSSVLDRGRETQYF.

J is TRBJ1-6 and V is TRBV9; perhaps TRBD1 as D (6 bases). The CDR3 spans 13 residues. CDR1 is SGDLS, CDR2 YYNGEE, per germline. V was cut by 4 bases and J by 9 bases, with 11 bases left in between. This chain's CDR3 is CASSSRGGSPLHF. The CDR3 nucleotides are TGTGCCAGCAGCTCCAGGGGAGGTTCACCCCTCCACTTT.

There are a few counts of this clone. The J gene is TRBJ1-1, the V gene TRBV25-1; D is perhaps TRBD1 (6 bases). This CDR3 region has 12 residues. Per the germline V gene, CDR1 is MGHDK and CDR2 is SYGVNS. V lost 7 bases and J 5 bases, leaving 11 bases between the germline ends. CDR3 in DNA: TGTGCCAGCATGGAGGGGGTGACTGAAGCTTTCTTT. Residues: CASMEGVTEAFF.

The CDR3 is CASSLSSQNSPLHF. The CDR3 DNA is TGTGCCAGCAGCTTATCCAGCCAGAATTCACCCCTCCACTTT. The chain joins TRBV11-2 to TRBJ1-6; D is undetermined. V was clipped by 2 bases and J by 7 bases, with 9 bases between them. The V gene's germline CDR1 is SGHAT and CDR2 FQNNGV. This CDR3 has 14 residues.

CDR3 nucleotides: TGTGCCTGGAGTGGGGGCTCGGAATATTCACCCCTCCACTTT. Its protein product is CAWSGGSEYSPLHF. The V and J genes are TRBV30 and TRBJ1-6, with a tentative D call TRBD1 (5 bases). The CDR3 has 14 amino acids. V lost 1 base and J lost 8, with 12 bases in between. Germline CDR1 reads GTSNPN; CDR2 reads SVGIG (reference sequence).